The clone carrying this T cell receptor (beta chain) was recorded only once. The sample originates from a study of sequential checkpoint blockade in melanoma. Looking at the study overall: Both treatment sequences were followed by maintenance nivolumab.

Germline CDR1 is PRHDT and CDR2 is FYEKMQ (reference sequence). The CDR3 runs 14 residues. Trimming removed 0 bases from V and 1 base from J, with 6 bases in between. Some clones are missing from TCRdb's copy, which holds only in-frame ones; the method was immunoSEQ multiplex PCR. The profile shows around 39,000 clones, 84% of them singletons. The sample's treatment: randomized to nivolumab then ipilimumab (arm A) or the reverse (arm B). The sample consisted of CD8+ T cells sorted from blood (inferred from file names), taken from a patient given nivolumab and ipilimumab in sequence. The rearrangement links TRBV13 to TRBJ1-1, with D unclear. The TCR sequence derives from a human donor with melanoma. Here the CDR3 reads CASSLGGQNTEAFF. The CDR3 coding sequence is TGTGCCAGCAGCTTAGGGGGCCAGAACACTGAAGCTTTCTTT.